What follows describes a single T cell receptor (beta chain). The CDR3 is 15 amino acids. V dropped 3 bases and J dropped 0 bases, with 12 bases sitting between them. Germline V gene sequence: CDR1 LNHNV, CDR2 YYDKDF (reference sequence). TCRs were sequenced from a few patients responding to pembrolizumab. Assay used: immunoSEQ multiplex PCR; TCRdb lists only in-frame clones, some missing. The sample comprises some 48,000 clones, approximately 84% of which are singletons, and around 8.1% rests with the top ten. The data were obtained in a study of PD-1 blockade in mismatch repair-deficient tumors. Study-wide context: Enrolled about 2013-2017, patients had progressing, pretreated mismatch repair-deficient cancers of about a dozen types.

The TCR originated in an adult with mismatch repair-deficient cancer. V and J are TRBV15 and TRBJ2-7; tentative D call: TRBD2 (6 bases). The sequenced sample was peripheral blood, obtained approximately 18 weeks after starting pembrolizumab. CDR3 DNA: TGTGCCACCAGCAGTGTGGGGAGGAGCTCCTACGAGCAGTACTTC. Its translation is CATSSVGRSSYEQYF.